This T cell receptor beta chain was identified in a study of blood T cell repertoires in COVID-19. The assay was immunoSEQ multiplex PCR, and TCRdb's table has in-frame clones only and misses some. The sample carries 25,000 to 35,000 clones, around 83% recorded once. The CDR3 covers 15 residues. Trimming removed 1 base from V and 0 bases from J; junction bases left unmatched: 3. CDR1 is SGHAT, CDR2 FQNNGV, per germline. This receptor was identified in a man between 65 and 85 years old with active COVID-19. The material sequenced was peripheral blood. The chain links TRBV11-2 to TRBJ2-7, with 7 bases matching TRBD2. The CDR3 DNA reads TGTGCCAGCAGCTTAGCGGGGGGACCCTCCTACGAGCAGTACTTC. Protein sequence: CASSLAGGPSYEQYF.